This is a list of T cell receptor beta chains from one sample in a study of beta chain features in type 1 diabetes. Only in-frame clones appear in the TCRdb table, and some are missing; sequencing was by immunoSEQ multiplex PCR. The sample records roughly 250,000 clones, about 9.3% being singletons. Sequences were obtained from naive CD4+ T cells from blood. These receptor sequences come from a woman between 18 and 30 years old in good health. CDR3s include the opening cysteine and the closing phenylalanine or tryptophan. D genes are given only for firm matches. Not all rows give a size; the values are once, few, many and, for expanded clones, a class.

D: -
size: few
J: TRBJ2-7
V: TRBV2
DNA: TGTGCCAGCAGGGGGACTTACCTAAGCTACGAGCAGTACTTC
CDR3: CASRGTYLSYEQYF

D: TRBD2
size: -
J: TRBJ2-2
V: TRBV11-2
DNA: TGTGCCAGCAGCCTCAGCGGGAGCGGGGAGCTGTTTTTT
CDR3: CASSLSGSGELFF

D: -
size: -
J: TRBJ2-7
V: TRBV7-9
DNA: TGTGCCAGCAGCTTAGGAGGTCAGCAGTACTTC
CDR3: CASSLGGQQYF

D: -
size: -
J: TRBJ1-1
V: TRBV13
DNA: TGTGCCAGCAACACTGTTTCAGGGGCAGGCACTGAAGCTTTCTTT
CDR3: CASNTVSGAGTEAFF

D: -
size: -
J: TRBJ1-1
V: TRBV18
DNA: TGTGCCAGCTCACCACTGTTTACTGGGCAGCCTGACACTGAAGCTTTCTTT
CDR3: CASSPLFTGQPDTEAFF

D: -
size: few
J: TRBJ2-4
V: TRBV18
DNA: TGTGCCAGCTCACCCCTCGCGGGGCCCCTGGCCAAAAACATTCAGTACTTC
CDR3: CASSPLAGPLAKNIQYF

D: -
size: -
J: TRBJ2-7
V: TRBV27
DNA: TGTGCCAGCAGTCCACGACAGGATACAGGCAGAGAGCAGTACTTC
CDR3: CASSPRQDTGREQYF

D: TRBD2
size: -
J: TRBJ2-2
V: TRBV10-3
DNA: TGTGCCACTAGCGGGAATGGGGAGCTGTTTTTT
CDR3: CATSGNGELFF

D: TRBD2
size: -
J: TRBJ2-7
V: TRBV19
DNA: TGTGCCAGTAGCGGACTAGCGGTTTCCTACGAGCAGTACTTC
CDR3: CASSGLAVSYEQYF

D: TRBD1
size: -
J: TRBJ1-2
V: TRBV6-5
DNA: TGTGCCAGCAGCGGACAGGGGCCCAACTATGGCTACACCTTC
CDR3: CASSGQGPNYGYTF

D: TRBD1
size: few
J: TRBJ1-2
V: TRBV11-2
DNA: TGTGCCAGCAGGTTTTCGGGACAGGGGGCTAGTGGCTACACCTTC
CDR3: CASRFSGQGASGYTF

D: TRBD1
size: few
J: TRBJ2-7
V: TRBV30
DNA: TGTGCCTGGAGTTCTGGACAGGCCTACGAGCAGTACTTC
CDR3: CAWSSGQAYEQYF

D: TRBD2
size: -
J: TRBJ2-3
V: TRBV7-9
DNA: TGTGCCAGCAGCTTACTAGCGGGAGACTTTACGCAGTATTTT
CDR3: CASSLLAGDFTQYF

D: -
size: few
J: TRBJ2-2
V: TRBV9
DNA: TGTGCCAGCAGCGTAAATGGGGCTAACACCGGGGAGCTGTTTTTT
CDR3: CASSVNGANTGELFF

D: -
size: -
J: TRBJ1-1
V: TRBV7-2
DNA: TGTGCCAGCAGCACGGCTGGGACAACCAAAGAAGCTTTCTTT
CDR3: CASSTAGTTKEAFF

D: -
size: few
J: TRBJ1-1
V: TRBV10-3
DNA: TGTGCCAGCCAAAGGACGGGGATGAACACTGAAGCTTTCTTT
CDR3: CASQRTGMNTEAFF